Shown below are 31 T cell receptor beta chains from a single sample sequenced in a study of blood T cell repertoires in COVID-19. Clones were sequenced by immunoSEQ multiplex PCR, and TCRdb holds only the in-frame ones, with some missing. The sample shows about 120,000 clones, more than 70% of them seen only once. What was sequenced was peripheral blood. The receptors were sampled from a woman over 75 with acute or convalescent COVID-19.

The chain couples TRBV5-6 to TRBJ1-2, with 10 positions matching TRBD1. The CDR3 extends over 15 amino acids. V was pared by 5 bases and J by 4 bases, with 8 bases of the junction left unmatched. Germline-derived CDR1 and CDR2 are SGHDT and YYEEEE. CDR3 amino acids: CASRRGRDRGYGYTF. CDR3 in DNA: TGTGCCAGCAGGCGAGGACGGGACAGGGGCTATGGCTACACCTTC.

The chain combines TRBV5-5 with TRBJ2-3; 8 positions match TRBD2. CDR1 is SGHKS and CDR2 is YYEKEE in the germline V gene (reference sequence). The trim removed 0 bases at V and 2 bases at J, leaving 2 bases unmatched. The CDR3 sequence is 15 residues long. The CDR3: CASSLGRGATDTQYF. CDR3 nucleotide sequence: TGTGCCAGCAGCTTGGGGCGGGGGGCCACAGATACGCAGTATTTT.

The chain couples TRBV21-1 to TRBJ1-5; whether TRBD1, the table's D call, matches the DNA was not checked. TRBV21-1 is classified as a pseudogene. This CDR3 has 22 residues. The CDR3 sequence: CASMGHSLQECWAPYSNQPQHF. The CDR3 region has the DNA TGTGCCAGCATGGGACATTCTCTTCAGGAGTGCTGGGCCCCTTATAGCAATCAGCCCCAGCATTTT.

This chain uses TRBV7-2 with TRBJ1-5; 9 positions match TRBD1. Trimming cost V 5 bases and J 6 bases; bases outside gene matches: 8. This CDR3 comprises 15 residues. Germline V gene lookup returns CDR1 SGHTA and CDR2 FQGNSA. Written as DNA, the CDR3 is TGTGCCAGCAGCCTAGATACAGGGGGCGGTCAGCCCCAGCATTTT. It translates to CASSLDTGGGQPQHF.

The V and J genes are TRBV11-2 and TRBJ2-3; D might be TRBD2 (6 bases). The CDR3 contains 12 residues. Trimming removed 3 bases from V and 12 bases from J, with 13 bases in between. CDR1 SGHAT and CDR2 FQNNGV come from the germline V gene. The CDR3 is CASSLGEAIQYF. For the CDR3, the DNA is TGTGCCAGCAGCTTGGGGGAGGCCATCCAGTATTTT.

The chain employs TRBV21-1 and TRBJ1-4; whether TRBD1, the table's D call, matches the DNA was not checked. TRBV21-1 counts as a pseudogene. This CDR3 has 19 residues. Here the CDR3 reads CASSRKNGETGALNEKLFF. The CDR3 DNA follows: TGTGCCAGCAGCAGAAAAAATGGGGAAACAGGAGCTCTTAATGAAAAACTGTTTTTT.

This chain's CDR3 is CASSAGTSTDTQYF. The DNA for the CDR3 is TGTGCCAGCAGTGCCGGGACTTCCACAGATACGCAGTATTTT. This chain joins TRBV3-1 (or the pseudogene TRBV3-2) and TRBJ2-3; maybe TRBD2 (6 bases). Trimming took 6 bases from V and 2 from J, leaving 12 bases between them. The CDR3 loop spans 14 amino acids. From germline, CDR1 is LGHDT and CDR2 YNNKEL (reference sequence).

V usage is TRBV5-1 and J usage is TRBJ2-1, with a tentative D call TRBD1 (5 bases). Per the germline V gene, CDR1 is SGHRS and CDR2 is YFSETQ. Trimming cost V 0 bases and J 8 bases, with 12 bases left between them. This CDR3 has 14 amino acids. The CDR3 DNA sequence: TGCGCCAGCAGCTTGGAGCAGGGTAGCTATGAGCAGTTCTTC. Translated, it gives CASSLEQGSYEQFF.

CDR3: CASSPSRTGELFF. The CDR3 DNA is TGTGCCAGCAGCCCCAGTCGCACCGGGGAGCTGTTTTTT. The chain combines TRBV9 with TRBJ2-2, with D hard to call. From germline, CDR1 is SGDLS and CDR2 YYNGEE. Trimming removed 4 bases at V and 4 bases at J, with 8 bases between. The CDR3 covers 13 residues.

This clone was detected once. The CDR3 spells CASSDPTGVTYEQYF. The DNA for the CDR3 is TGCGCCAGCAGTGACCCAACGGGGGTTACCTACGAGCAGTACTTC. The chain recombines TRBV10-2 with TRBJ2-7, with D possibly TRBD2 on 6 matching bases. This CDR3 spans 15 amino acids. Per the germline V gene, CDR1 is WSHSY and CDR2 is SAAADI. Trimming cost V 3 bases and J 2 bases, with 14 bases left between them.

This chain connects TRBV6-5 to TRBJ2-2; 10 nucleotides agree with TRBD1. V lost 2 bases to trimming and J lost 5 bases; unmatched junction nucleotides: 5. Germline-derived CDR1 and CDR2 are MNHEY and SVGAGI. There are 16 residues in the CDR3. This CDR3 reads CASSYGTGVFTGELFF. CDR3 in DNA: TGTGCCAGCAGTTACGGGACAGGGGTATTTACCGGGGAGCTGTTTTTT.

This rearrangement joins TRBV4-3 to TRBJ2-6; no clear D. V gave up 4 bases and J gave up 0 bases, with 10 bases separating them. This CDR3 spans 16 amino acids. Germline CDR1 reads LGHNA; CDR2 reads YSLEER. The CDR3 coding sequence is TGCGCCAGCAGCCTCGGGTTTAGCTCTGGGGCCAACGTCCTGACTTTC. It yields the protein CASSLGFSSGANVLTF.

V gene TRBV2 combines with J gene TRBJ2-7; TRBD2 aligns across 14 bases. Germline assignment: CDR1 SNHLY and CDR2 FYNNEI. The ends lost 4 bases at V and 4 bases at J; junction bases unmatched: 3. The CDR3 covers 15 residues. CDR3 in amino acids: CASSGLAGGPYEQYF. In DNA, the CDR3 is TGTGCCAGCAGTGGACTAGCGGGAGGGCCTTACGAGCAGTACTTC.

V usage is TRBV5-1 and J usage is TRBJ2-5, with D tentatively TRBD2 (5 bases). Per germline, CDR1 SGHRS and CDR2 YFSETQ. Deletions cut 0 bases from V and 5 bases from J, with 14 bases between. The CDR3 is made up of 15 amino acids. CDR3 nucleotide sequence: TGCGCCAGCAGCTTGGGAGGGATCTCGGGGGAGACCCAGTACTTC. It is translated as CASSLGGISGETQYF.

In this sample, this clone turned up a few times. As DNA, the CDR3 is TGTGCCAGCAGTCGGGTTGGCAATCAGCCCCAGCATTTT. This sequence encodes CASSRVGNQPQHF. This chain connects TRBV6-5 to TRBJ1-5, with D unresolved. Per the germline V gene, CDR1 is MNHEY and CDR2 is SVGAGI. With 5 bases removed from V and 2 bases from J, the gap between germline ends came to 7 bases. The CDR3 length is 13 residues.

Written as DNA, the CDR3 is TGCGCCAGCAGCCAGCCAGGGGAATACTATGGCTACACCTTC. It is translated as CASSQPGEYYGYTF. The chain links TRBV4-1 to TRBJ1-2, with TRBD1 as a possible D gene (6 bases). The germline CDR1 and CDR2 sequences are MGHRA and YSYEKL. The CDR3 is made up of 14 amino acids. The V gene lost 3 bases and the J gene lost 3 bases, with 11 bases spanning the gap.

This chain links TRBV5-5 with TRBJ2-1; D perhaps matches TRBD2 (6 bases). Trimming cost V 0 bases and J 3 bases, with 10 bases left between them. This CDR3 contains 15 residues. Germline CDR1 SGHKS, CDR2 YYEKEE (reference sequence). CDR3 in amino acids: CASSLVAGLYNEQFF. CDR3 coding DNA: TGTGCCAGCAGCTTGGTTGCGGGGCTCTACAATGAGCAGTTCTTC.

This chain connects TRBV5-1 to TRBJ2-7; the match to TRBD2 covers 7 bases. Losses at the gene ends were 0 bases for V and 2 bases for J; bases not matched to a gene: 5. The CDR3 contains 15 residues. Germline lookup yields CDR1 SGHRS and CDR2 YFSETQ. The CDR3 DNA reads TGCGCCAGCAGCTTGGTTACTAGCGACACCTACGAGCAGTACTTC. It encodes CASSLVTSDTYEQYF.

Only one count was recorded for this clone. This chain uses TRBV2 with TRBJ1-5, with TRBD1 matching over 7 bases. CDR1 and CDR2 from the germline V gene are SNHLY and FYNNEI. The junction had 11 bases not matched to a gene; V was cut back by 5 bases and J by 4 bases. The CDR3 sequence is 16 residues long. In nucleotides, the CDR3 is TGTGCCAGCAGTACCTTGGTCAGGGGGGATAATCAGCCCCAGCATTTT. Its protein is CASSTLVRGDNQPQHF.

The chain uses TRBV9 and TRBJ2-2; 11 bases align to TRBD2. Per germline, CDR1 SGDLS and CDR2 YYNGEE. The CDR3 has 14 amino acids. The junction had 7 bases not matched to a gene; V was cut back by 4 bases and J by 11 bases. The CDR3 here is CASSRLAGFQELFF. CDR3 DNA: TGTGCCAGCAGCCGACTAGCGGGGTTTCAAGAGCTGTTTTTT.

This chain uses TRBV14 with TRBJ2-3; the D gene is possibly TRBD1 (5 bases). CDR1 is SGHDN and CDR2 is FVKESK in the germline V gene. The CDR3 spans 13 residues. The V gene lost 2 bases and the J gene lost 8 bases, with 11 bases spanning the gap. CDR3 in amino acids: CASSQTRTTTQYF. The CDR3 bases are TGTGCCAGCAGCCAAACGCGGACAACTACGCAGTATTTT. Full variable domain (remainder filled in from reference TRBV14 and TRBJ2-3): EAGVTQFPSHSVIEKGQTVTLRCDPISGHDNLYWYRRVMGKEIKFLLHFVKESKQDESGMPNNRFLAERTGGTYSTLKVQPAELEDSGVYFCASSQTRTTTQYFGPGTRLTVL.

The chain links TRBV9 to TRBJ2-3, with 9 bases aligning to TRBD2. This CDR3 comprises 19 residues. The germline V gene has CDR1 SGDLS and CDR2 YYNGEE. Losses at the gene ends were 4 bases for V and 2 bases for J; bases not matched to a gene: 17. The CDR3 region is CASSLTGSLAGPYTDTQYF. The CDR3 nucleotides are TGTGCCAGCAGCTTGACAGGGTCTCTAGCGGGACCCTACACAGATACGCAGTATTTT.

This chain joins TRBV9 and TRBJ2-5; tentative D call: TRBD1 (5 bases). This CDR3 contains 15 residues. V was shortened by 1 base and J by 3 bases, with 13 bases between the two germline ends. Looked up from germline, CDR1 is SGDLS and CDR2 is YYNGEE. CDR3 sequence reads: CASSVPRAGEETQYF. DNA of the CDR3: TGTGCCAGCAGCGTACCCAGGGCCGGTGAAGAGACCCAGTACTTC.

This chain links TRBV4-1 with TRBJ1-1; D gene ambiguous. The V end lost 4 bases, the J end lost 6 bases, and 12 bases lay between the germline ends. The CDR3 has 13 residues. Germline CDR1 reads MGHRA; CDR2 reads YSYEKL. The CDR3 region is CASSLGTASEAFF. In DNA form, the CDR3 reads TGCGCCAGCAGCCTGGGCACGGCCTCTGAAGCTTTCTTT.

The CDR3 is CASRKRGGNEQFF. In nucleotides, the CDR3 is TGTGCCAGCAGGAAGCGGGGGGGTAATGAGCAGTTCTTC. This chain joins TRBV27 and TRBJ2-1, with TRBD2 matching over 10 bases. Trimming cost V 6 bases and J 7 bases; bases outside gene matches: 3. This CDR3 has 13 amino acids. Germline assignment: CDR1 MNHEY and CDR2 SMNVEV (reference sequence).

The chain recombines TRBV10-1 with TRBJ2-7; 9 bases match TRBD2. From germline, CDR1 is WNHNN and CDR2 SYGVQD (reference sequence). The CDR3 consists of 16 residues. Trimming cost V 0 bases and J 0 bases; bases outside gene matches: 3. In DNA form, the CDR3 reads TGCGCCAGCAGTGAGTCTAGCGGGGGAAGCTCCTACGAGCAGTACTTC. As protein: CASSESSGGSSYEQYF.

This clone was counted once. The chain recombines TRBV6-5 with TRBJ2-1, with 11 bases that match TRBD1. The CDR3 loop spans 15 amino acids. With 7 bases clipped from V and 7 bases from J, the junction kept 9 bases outside the gene matches. Per germline, CDR1 MNHEY and CDR2 SVGAGI. In nucleotides, the CDR3 is TGTGCCAGCAACATAAGGGGACAGGGGGATAATGAGCAGTTCTTC. It yields the protein CASNIRGQGDNEQFF.

The rearrangement uses TRBV5-1 and TRBJ2-1; TRBD2 agrees at 14 bases. Per the germline V gene, CDR1 is SGHRS and CDR2 is YFSETQ. The ends lost 4 bases at V and 9 bases at J; junction bases unmatched: 6. The CDR3 runs to 15 residues. CDR3 protein: CASSRGLAGGLEQFF. As DNA, the CDR3 is TGCGCCAGCAGCAGAGGACTAGCGGGAGGCCTTGAGCAGTTCTTC.

The chain is built from TRBV28 and TRBJ2-3; TRBD2 aligns across 11 bases. CDR3 length: 15 amino acids. With V trimmed by 5 bases and J by 8 bases, 9 bases remained unmatched. Germline CDR1 reads MDHEN; CDR2 reads SYDVKM. The CDR3 reads CASSGTSGRGGTQYF. The CDR3 DNA follows: TGTGCCAGCAGTGGAACTAGCGGGAGAGGCGGTACGCAGTATTTT.

The rearrangement uses TRBV9 and TRBJ2-2; unclear D gene. CDR1 SGDLS and CDR2 YYNGEE come from the germline V gene. The CDR3 spans 15 residues. V was trimmed by 0 bases and J by 6 bases, leaving 12 bases between them. The CDR3 DNA reads as TGTGCCAGCAGCGTAGGCACTGTCGGAGCCGGGGAGCTGTTTTTT. Translation gives CASSVGTVGAGELFF.

The chain combines TRBV19 with TRBJ1-6; D gene ambiguous. The germline gives CDR1 LNHDA, CDR2 SQIVND (reference sequence). The length of the CDR3 is 15 residues. V was clipped by 6 bases and J by 5 bases, with 14 bases between them. As DNA, the CDR3 is TGTGCCAGTAGCACAGTCGGTTGGGATAATTCACCCCTCCACTTT. Translating gives CASSTVGWDNSPLHF. Full variable domain (remainder filled in from reference TRBV19 and TRBJ1-6): DGGITQSPKYLFRKEGQNVTLSCEQNLNHDAMYWYRQDPGQGLRLIYYSQIVNDFQKGDIAEGYSVSREKKESFPLTVTSAQKNPTAFYLCASSTVGWDNSPLHFGNGTRLTVT.